The 25 T cell receptor beta chains reported below all come from one sample, sequenced in a study of identical twins. Each CDR3 protein gets one entry after TCRdb re-called the 5' RACE reads with MiXCR. This sample has roughly 240,000 distinct CDR3 sequences, with 6% to 8% found just once. This sample was shared with a second study, whose subject was yellow fever vaccine responses in identical twins.

Sequenced material: CD8+ T cells sorted from blood. The receptor source for this set is a young woman in good health.

The rearrangement joins TRBV5-1 to TRBJ2-7, with TRBD1 matching over 11 bases. This CDR3 region has 14 residues. Germline V gene sequence: CDR1 SGHRS, CDR2 YFSETQ. V lost 2 bases, J lost 6 bases, and 4 bases stayed unmatched. CDR3 DNA: TGCGCCAGCAGCTTTGGGACAGGGGGAGGCGAGCAGTACTTC. Translation: CASSFGTGGGEQYF.

This clonotype was observed at least ten times. The chain recombines TRBV11-2 with TRBJ2-1; the match to TRBD1 covers 7 bases. The V segment lost 7 bases and the J segment 4 bases; nucleotides outside the gene matches: 7. The CDR3 contains 14 residues. Germline CDR1 reads SGHAT; CDR2 reads FQNNGV. The CDR3 bases are TGTGCCAGCACTCGGGACAGCGATTACAATGAGCAGTTCTTC. Residues: CASTRDSDYNEQFF.

This clonotype appeared a few times. J is TRBJ2-3 and V is TRBV5-1; 14 bases align to TRBD2. This CDR3 is built from 18 residues. From germline, CDR1 is SGHRS and CDR2 YFSETQ. Losses at the gene ends were 0 bases for V and 6 bases for J; bases not matched to a gene: 9. In DNA, the CDR3 is TGCGCCAGCAGCTTGGGACTAGCGGGGGGGCCAGGTGCGGATACGCAGTATTTT. Its protein product is CASSLGLAGGPGADTQYF. The whole variable domain, filled in from reference TRBV5-1 and TRBJ2-3, reads KAGVTQTPRYLIKTRGQQVTLSCSPISGHRSVSWYQQTPGQGLQFLFEYFSETQRNKGNFPGRFSGRQFSNSRSEMNVSTLELGDSALYLCASSLGLAGGPGADTQYFGPGTRLTVL.

This clonotype was seen only a few times. The rearrangement joins TRBV13 to TRBJ1-1, with D hard to call. This CDR3 is built from 12 residues. Germline CDR1 reads PRHDT; CDR2 reads FYEKMQ (reference sequence). V was shortened by 5 bases and J by 7 bases, with 11 bases between the two germline ends. The CDR3 nucleotides read TGTGCCAGCAGCCTCGAAGCGGGTGAAGCTTTCTTT. This sequence encodes CASSLEAGEAFF.

In its sample, this clonotype was seen many times. The genes are TRBV10-3 and TRBJ2-1; D not certain. The CDR3 extends over 14 amino acids. The germline gives CDR1 ENHRY, CDR2 SYGVKD. V lost 2 bases and J 0 bases, leaving 5 bases between the germline ends. The CDR3 loop is CAISEDGSYNEQFF. CDR3 nucleotide sequence: TGTGCCATCAGTGAGGATGGCTCCTACAATGAGCAGTTCTTC.

The J gene is TRBJ2-7, the V gene TRBV5-1; D is uncertain. CDR3 length equals 13 residues. Germline CDR1 is SGHRS and CDR2 is YFSETQ. Deletions cut 4 bases from V and 0 bases from J, with 8 bases between. In nucleotides, the CDR3 is TGCGCCAGCAGCCTAGAAAACTCCTACGAGCAGTACGTC. Translating it yields CASSLENSYEQYV.

The V call is TRBV4-1, the J call TRBJ2-1; 16 positions match TRBD2. CDR1 MGHRA and CDR2 YSYEKL come from the germline V gene. This CDR3 contains 19 residues. V shed 5 bases and J 3 bases; nucleotides not matched to a gene: 10. The CDR3 DNA reads TGCGCCAGCAGCGGTTATTCCGGGACTAGCGGGAGGGACTACAATGAGCAGTTCTTC. Its translation is CASSGYSGTSGRDYNEQFF.

The chain uses TRBV21-1 and TRBJ2-7. TRBV21-1 is termed a pseudogene. This CDR3 comprises 18 residues. CDR3 DNA: TGTGCCAGCAGCAAAGCATCGGTTACCGTCAGTGACTCCTACGAGCAGTACGTC. This translates into CASSKASVTVSDSYEQYV.

This clonotype was found a few times. The gene calls are TRBV10-2 and TRBJ2-2; 9 bases agree with TRBD1. Per germline, CDR1 WSHSY and CDR2 SAAADI. After removal of 7 bases from V and 0 bases from J, the junction contained 9 bases not matched to a gene. The CDR3 sequence is 17 residues long. The CDR3 sequence: CASNRDRETANTGELFF. Written as DNA, the CDR3 is TGCGCCAGCAACCGGGACAGGGAAACCGCGAACACCGGGGAGCTGTTTTTT.

In this sample, this clonotype turned up a few times. V gene TRBV6-2 or TRBV6-3 combines with J gene TRBJ1-5; 9 nucleotides align to TRBD1. CDR1 is MNHEY, CDR2 SVGEGT, per germline. CDR3 length: 16 residues. The V gene end was trimmed by 1 base and the J gene end by 7 bases; junction bases not matched to a gene: 8. Here the CDR3 reads CASSYYTQGARQPQHF. In nucleotides, the CDR3 is TGTGCCAGCAGTTACTACACACAGGGGGCGAGACAGCCCCAGCATTTT.

V and J are TRBV20-1 and TRBJ1-2; D call uncertain. Trimming cost V 6 bases and J 5 bases, with 16 bases left between them. CDR3 length: 13 residues. Germline CDR1 DFQATT, CDR2 SNEGSKA (reference sequence). CDR3 residues: CSATQTVTYGYTF. CDR3 sequence (DNA): TGCAGTGCAACCCAGACGGTGACTTATGGCTACACCTTC.

V is TRBV2 and J is TRBJ2-1; 12 bases are a match to TRBD2. The CDR3 totals 15 residues. CDR1 is SNHLY, CDR2 FYNNEI, per germline. V lost 4 bases, J lost 8 bases, and 6 bases stayed unmatched. The CDR3 region is CASSVTSGSADEQFF. The CDR3 bases are TGTGCCAGCAGTGTGACTAGCGGGAGCGCGGATGAGCAGTTCTTC.

This rearrangement joins TRBV3-1 to TRBJ2-7, with D maybe TRBD1 (5 bases). From germline, CDR1 is LGHDT and CDR2 YNNKEL (reference sequence). V gave up 4 bases and J gave up 5 bases, with 15 bases separating them. This CDR3 is 14 amino acids long. The CDR3, as DNA: TGTGCCAGCAGCCCAGGGCCAGTTTTGCACGAGCAGTACTTC. This sequence encodes CASSPGPVLHEQYF.

The rearrangement links TRBV7-9 to TRBJ2-5; no firm D call. The germline V and J ends were trimmed by 4 bases and 3 bases, with 15 bases remaining between them. The CDR3 has 15 residues. Germline V gene sequence: CDR1 SEHNR, CDR2 FQNEAQ (reference sequence). The CDR3, as DNA: TGTGCCAGCAGCTCTGGACCTTCCGTCGAAGAGACCCAGTACTTC. Protein product: CASSSGPSVEETQYF. Full variable domain (rest looked up from reference TRBV7-9 and TRBJ2-5): DTGVSQNPRHKITKRGQNVTFRCDPISEHNRLYWYRQTLGQGPEFLTYFQNEAQLEKSRLLSDRFSAERPKGSFSTLEIQRTEQGDSAMYLCASSSGPSVEETQYFGPGTRLLVL.

This clonotype was found a few times. V and J are TRBV10-1 and TRBJ2-3; D is perhaps TRBD2 (5 bases). CDR1 and CDR2 from the germline V gene are WNHNN and SYGVQD (reference sequence). Trimming pared 7 bases from V and 4 bases from J, leaving 15 bases between. The CDR3 totals 14 residues. The CDR3 protein is CASTGLLEPDTQYF. The CDR3 DNA reads TGCGCCAGCACCGGGCTACTAGAACCAGATACGCAGTATTTT.

This clonotype came up many times. V and J are TRBV2 and TRBJ2-1; D is possibly TRBD1 (5 bases). Germline V CDR1 and CDR2: SNHLY, FYNNEI. The length of the CDR3 is 16 residues. V was pared by 4 bases and J by 4 bases, with 17 bases between. As DNA, the CDR3 is TGTGCCAGCAGTGGGCCAGATGGGGCGGATTACAATGAGCAGTTCTTC. This sequence encodes CASSGPDGADYNEQFF.

Only a few counts were recorded for this clonotype. CDR3 in DNA: TGCAGTGCTAGAGATCGGACAGGTGGTGATGGCTACACCTTC. Translation: CSARDRTGGDGYTF. The chain couples TRBV20-1 to TRBJ1-2, with 7 bases lining up with TRBD1. The germline V gene has CDR1 DFQATT and CDR2 SNEGSKA (reference sequence). The ends lost 0 bases at V and 6 bases at J; junction bases unmatched: 7. The CDR3 extends over 14 amino acids.

This clonotype was seen only a few times. The CDR3 bases are TGCGCCAGCAGCTTGGAGGTGTGGACTGCATCCTACAATGAGCAGTTCTTC. This sequence encodes CASSLEVWTASYNEQFF. This chain joins TRBV5-1 and TRBJ2-1; weak D call: TRBD2 (5 bases). The germline CDR1 and CDR2 sequences are SGHRS and YFSETQ. Trimming left V 0 bases short and J 1 base short, with 14 bases between. This CDR3 contains 17 residues. Looking up the rest from reference TRBV5-1 and TRBJ2-1 gives the full variable domain: KAGVTQTPRYLIKTRGQQVTLSCSPISGHRSVSWYQQTPGQGLQFLFEYFSETQRNKGNFPGRFSGRQFSNSRSEMNVSTLELGDSALYLCASSLEVWTASYNEQFFGPGTRLTVL.

CDR3 sequence (DNA): TGCAGTGCGACAAACCTTGGGGGACAAGAGACCCAGTACTTC. Translated: CSATNLGGQETQYF. The rearrangement links TRBV20-1 to TRBJ2-5, with D perhaps matching TRBD1 or TRBD2 (5 bases each). Per germline, CDR1 DFQATT and CDR2 SNEGSKA (reference sequence). V was shortened by 6 bases and J by 2 bases, with 16 bases between the two germline ends. The CDR3 is 14 residues long.

This clonotype was counted only a few times. V and J are TRBV3-1 and TRBJ2-5; 8 bases fit TRBD2. With 3 bases clipped from V and 5 bases from J, the junction kept 8 bases outside the gene matches. Germline V gene lookup returns CDR1 LGHDT and CDR2 YNNKEL (reference sequence). This CDR3 region has 15 residues. CDR3 DNA sequence: TGTGCCAGCAGCCAGGGTAGCGGGGTGGTTGAGACCCAGTACTTC. Its protein is CASSQGSGVVETQYF.

This clonotype was seen at least ten times. The gene calls are TRBV5-1 and TRBJ1-3; 9 nucleotides match TRBD1. CDR1 is SGHRS, CDR2 YFSETQ, per germline. V was pared by 4 bases and J by 4 bases, with 9 bases of the junction left unmatched. The CDR3 has 16 amino acids. In DNA form, the CDR3 reads TGCGCCAGCAGCCCCCCAACAGGGGGCAACGGAAACACCATATATTTT. Translated: CASSPPTGGNGNTIYF.

This clonotype was detected a few times. The chain recombines TRBV12-3 or TRBV12-4 with TRBJ2-7; D perhaps matches TRBD1 (6 bases). V lost 3 bases to trimming and J lost 2 bases, with 8 bases between them. The CDR3 consists of 13 residues. CDR3 loop: CASSLGHPYEQYV. The DNA for the CDR3 is TGTGCCAGCAGTTTGGGACACCCCTACGAGCAGTACGTC.

This clonotype occurred a few times. This sequence joins TRBV27 and TRBJ2-1; D is possibly TRBD2 (5 bases). Germline CDR1 MNHEY, CDR2 SMNVEV (reference sequence). The CDR3 sequence is 14 residues long. V was cut by 5 bases and J by 9 bases, with 17 bases left in between. The CDR3 nucleotides are TGTGCCAGCAGTAGAGCTAGCCGGTTCTCTGAGCAGTTCTTC. Amino acids: CASSRASRFSEQFF.

The rearrangement joins TRBV4-1 to TRBJ2-3; maybe TRBD1 (5 bases). Per the germline V gene, CDR1 is MGHRA and CDR2 is YSYEKL. The CDR3 extends over 15 amino acids. With 4 bases removed from V and 2 bases from J, the gap between germline ends came to 13 bases. The CDR3, as DNA: TGCGCCAGCAGCCGAGACAGACAAAACACAGATACGCAGTATTTT. Protein sequence: CASSRDRQNTDTQYF.

This clonotype was seen many times. The V gene is TRBV5-1, the J gene TRBJ2-3, with 9 bases aligning to TRBD2. The CDR3 loop spans 14 amino acids. Germline V gives CDR1 SGHRS, CDR2 YFSETQ. Trimming at V came to 4 bases and at J to 3 bases, leaving 3 bases not matched to a gene. This CDR3 reads CASSPGLATDTQYF. The CDR3 nucleotides read TGCGCCAGCAGCCCGGGACTAGCTACAGATACGCAGTATTTT.